This TCR beta chain was recovered during a study of blood T cells in healthy people across ages. General study results and limits: Naive T cell percentage by flow cytometry tracked strongly with beta diversity. Aged donors had fewer naive CD4+ cells and lower diversity than long-lived donors.

The use of a sample-barcoded 5' primer and a J-beta primer mix characterized a second PCR of about 6 to 11 cycles. TCRdb re-called the 5' RACE reads with MiXCR, one entry per CDR3 protein. The sample comprises about 1,800,000 distinct CDR3 sequences, 28% of which are singletons, and approximately 7.7% rests with the top ten. With respect to this clonotype: Its antigen is still unknown.

The TCR sequence derives from a woman in her 30s in good health. The sequenced sample consisted of blood.

CDR3 protein: CASSPDDSPLHF. CDR3 nucleotides: TGTGCCAGCAGTCCCGACGATTCACCCCTCCACTTT. The chain recombines TRBV12-3 or TRBV12-4 with TRBJ1-6, with D hard to call. Deletions cut 5 bases from V and 8 bases from J, with 7 bases between. The CDR3 consists of 12 residues.